This T cell receptor (beta chain) was identified in a study of identical twins. Findings and caveats of the study: Fewer insertions characterized abundant cord blood beta clonotypes, whereas memory repertoires showed none. Out-of-frame beta chain sequences displayed weaker excess sharing between twins. Zero-insertion findings could be partly confounded by invariant cells (MAIT and iNKT cells).

The V and J ends lost 2 bases and 8 bases respectively, with 15 bases between them. CDR3 size: 14 residues. Germline V gene sequence: CDR1 MNHEY, CDR2 SVGAGI. TCRdb itself ran the 5' RACE reads through MiXCR, one entry per CDR3 protein. Among 600,000 to 850,000 distinct CDR3 sequences listed, about 20% were seen once. The sample holds a few counts of this clonotype. The antigen is not known. This same sample was also part of a study on T cells expressing NK-cell markers. That paper adds: Similarly, these clonotypes led the CD3+CD56-NKG2C+ fraction as well in several donors.

This clonotype was obtained from a woman between 18 and 30 years old in good health. Sequencing input: PBMCs. This rearrangement joins TRBV6-5 to TRBJ1-2; the D gene is possibly TRBD1 (5 bases). The CDR3 sequence is CASSYRGASGGYTF. DNA of the CDR3: TGTGCCAGCAGTTACAGAGGGGCCTCGGGGGGCTACACCTTC.